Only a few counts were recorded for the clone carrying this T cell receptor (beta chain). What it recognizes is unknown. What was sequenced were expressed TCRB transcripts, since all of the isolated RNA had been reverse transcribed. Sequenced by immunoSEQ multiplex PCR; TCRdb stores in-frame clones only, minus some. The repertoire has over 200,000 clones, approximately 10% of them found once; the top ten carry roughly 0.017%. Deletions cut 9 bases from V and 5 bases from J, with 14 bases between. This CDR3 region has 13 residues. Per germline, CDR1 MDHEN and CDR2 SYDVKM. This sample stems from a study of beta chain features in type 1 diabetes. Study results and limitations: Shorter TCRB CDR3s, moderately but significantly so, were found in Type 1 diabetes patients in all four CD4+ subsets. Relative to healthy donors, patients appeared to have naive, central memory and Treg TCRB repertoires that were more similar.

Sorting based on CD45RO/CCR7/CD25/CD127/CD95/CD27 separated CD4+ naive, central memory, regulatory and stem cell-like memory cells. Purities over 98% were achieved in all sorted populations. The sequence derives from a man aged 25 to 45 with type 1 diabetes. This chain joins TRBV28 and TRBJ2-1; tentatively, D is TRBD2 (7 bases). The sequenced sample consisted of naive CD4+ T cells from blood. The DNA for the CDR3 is TGTGCCAGTCAAGGGGGGGCCGACAATGAGCAGTTCTTC. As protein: CASQGGADNEQFF.